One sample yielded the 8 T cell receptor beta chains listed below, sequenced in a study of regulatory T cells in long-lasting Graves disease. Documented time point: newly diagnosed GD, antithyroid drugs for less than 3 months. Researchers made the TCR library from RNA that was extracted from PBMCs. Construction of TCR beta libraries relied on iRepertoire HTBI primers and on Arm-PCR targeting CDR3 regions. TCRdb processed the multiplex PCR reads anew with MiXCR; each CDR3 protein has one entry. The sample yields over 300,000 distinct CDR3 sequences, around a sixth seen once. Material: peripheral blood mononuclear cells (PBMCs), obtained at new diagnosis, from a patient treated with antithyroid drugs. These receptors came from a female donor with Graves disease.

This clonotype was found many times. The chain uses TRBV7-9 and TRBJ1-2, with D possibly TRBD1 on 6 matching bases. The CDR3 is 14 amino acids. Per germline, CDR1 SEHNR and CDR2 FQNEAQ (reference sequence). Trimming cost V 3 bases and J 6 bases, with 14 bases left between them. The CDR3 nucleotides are TGTGCCAGCAGCTTCGAAGGGGGGAGAGATGGCTACACCTTC. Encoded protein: CASSFEGGRDGYTF.

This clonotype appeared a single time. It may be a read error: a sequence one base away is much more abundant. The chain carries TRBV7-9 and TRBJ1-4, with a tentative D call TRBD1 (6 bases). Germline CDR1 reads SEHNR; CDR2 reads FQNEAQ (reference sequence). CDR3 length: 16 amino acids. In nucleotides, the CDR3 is TGTGCCAGCAGCCAGGACAGACCTTCAACTAATGAAAAACTGGTTTTT. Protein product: CASSQDRPSTNEKLVF.

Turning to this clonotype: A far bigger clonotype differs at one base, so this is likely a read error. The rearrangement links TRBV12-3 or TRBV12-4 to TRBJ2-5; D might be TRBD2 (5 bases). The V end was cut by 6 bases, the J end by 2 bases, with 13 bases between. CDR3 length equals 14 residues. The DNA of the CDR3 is TGTGCCAGCAGCGGCGGGCAAGAACAAGAGACCCAGTACTTC. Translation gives CASSGGQEQETQYF.

The CDR3 sequence is CASSQEGDRAKNTEAFF. The CDR3 bases are TGCGCCAGCAGCCAAGAAGGGGACAGGGCAAAGAACACTGAAGCTTTCTTT. This chain connects TRBV4-1 to TRBJ1-1; 9 bases match TRBD1. Germline trimming cut 0 bases from V and 1 base from J; bases unmatched to any gene: 6. This CDR3 region has 17 residues. CDR1 is MGHRA, CDR2 YSYEKL, per germline.

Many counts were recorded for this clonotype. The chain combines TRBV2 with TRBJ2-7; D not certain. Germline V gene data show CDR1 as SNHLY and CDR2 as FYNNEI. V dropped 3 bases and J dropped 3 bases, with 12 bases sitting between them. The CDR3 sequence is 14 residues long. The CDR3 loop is CASSDLVGRYEQYF. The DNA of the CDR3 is TGTGCCAGCAGTGATCTGGTGGGTCGCTACGAGCAGTACTTC.

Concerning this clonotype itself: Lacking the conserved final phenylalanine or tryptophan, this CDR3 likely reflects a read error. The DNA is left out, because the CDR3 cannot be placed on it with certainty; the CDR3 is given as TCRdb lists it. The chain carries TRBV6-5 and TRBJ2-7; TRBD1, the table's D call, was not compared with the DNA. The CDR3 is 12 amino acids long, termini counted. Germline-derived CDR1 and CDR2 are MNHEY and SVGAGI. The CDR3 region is CASSNTGPGQGT.

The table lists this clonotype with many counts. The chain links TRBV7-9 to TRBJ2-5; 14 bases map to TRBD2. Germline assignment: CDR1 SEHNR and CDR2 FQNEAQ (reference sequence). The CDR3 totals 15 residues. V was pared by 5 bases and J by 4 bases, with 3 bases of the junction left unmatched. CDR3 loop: CASSPGLAGAETQYF. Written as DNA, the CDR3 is TGTGCCAGCAGCCCGGGACTAGCGGGAGCAGAGACCCAGTACTTC.

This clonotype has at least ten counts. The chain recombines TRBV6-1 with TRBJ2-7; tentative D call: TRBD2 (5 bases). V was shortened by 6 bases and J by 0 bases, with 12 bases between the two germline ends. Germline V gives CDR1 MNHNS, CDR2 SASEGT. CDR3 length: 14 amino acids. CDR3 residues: CASRAGTGSYEQYF. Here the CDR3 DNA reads TGTGCCAGCAGGGCGGGCACGGGCTCCTACGAGCAGTACTTC.